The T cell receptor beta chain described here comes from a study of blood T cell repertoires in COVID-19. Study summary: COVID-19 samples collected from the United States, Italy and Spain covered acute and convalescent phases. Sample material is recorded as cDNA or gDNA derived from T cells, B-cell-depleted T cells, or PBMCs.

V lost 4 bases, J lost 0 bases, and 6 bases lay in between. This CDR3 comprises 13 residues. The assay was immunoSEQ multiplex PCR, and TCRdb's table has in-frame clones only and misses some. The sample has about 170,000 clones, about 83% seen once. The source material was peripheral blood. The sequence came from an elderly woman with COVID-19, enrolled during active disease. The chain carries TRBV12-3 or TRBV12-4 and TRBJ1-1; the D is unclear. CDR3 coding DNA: TGTGCCAGCAGTTCTACAGTGAACACTGAAGCTTTCTTT. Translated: CASSSTVNTEAFF.